The 22 T cell receptor beta chains given below trace back to one sample, sequenced in a study of cytomegalovirus exposure and HLA in healthy donors. PCR was performed using 60 Vbeta and 13 Jbeta primers. Assay used: immunoSEQ multiplex PCR; TCRdb lists only in-frame clones, some missing. This table holds around 30,000 clones, around nine tenths found once. Sequenced material: PBMCs. These receptors originate from a boy under 18 in good health and CMV-seronegative.

CDR3 in amino acids: CASSLNRTSGRDTQYF. The CDR3, as DNA: TGTGCCAGCAGCCTAAACAGGACTAGCGGCAGAGATACGCAGTATTTT. This chain uses TRBV7-2 with TRBJ2-3, with 10 bases identical to TRBD2. Looked up from germline, CDR1 is SGHTA and CDR2 is FQGNSA. CDR3 length: 16 residues. The V segment lost 5 bases and the J segment 5 bases; nucleotides outside the gene matches: 10.

This clone was seen once. This chain links TRBV25-1 with TRBJ1-6; D possibly corresponds to TRBD1 (5 bases). V gave up 4 bases and J gave up 10 bases, with 20 bases separating them. Germline CDR1 is MGHDK and CDR2 is SYGVNS. CDR3 length equals 16 residues. The CDR3 coding sequence is TGTGCCAGCAGTGGTTTGCGGGGGAGGAACAGATCACCCCTCCACTTT. Its translation is CASSGLRGRNRSPLHF.

The DNA for the CDR3 is TGTGCCAGTAGTACCGCGGGTGGTACTGCCTACGAGCAGTACTTC. Its translation: CASSTAGGTAYEQYF. The V and J genes are TRBV19 and TRBJ2-7; possibly TRBD2 for D (5 bases). The CDR3 contains 15 residues. V was cut by 4 bases and J by 2 bases, with 15 bases left in between. The germline gives CDR1 LNHDA, CDR2 SQIVND (reference sequence).

In this sample, this clone turned up once. The V and J genes are TRBV20-1 and TRBJ1-1; TRBD1 might be the D (5 bases). Germline assignment: CDR1 DFQATT and CDR2 SNEGSKA (reference sequence). The length of the CDR3 is 11 residues. Trimming stripped 6 bases from V and 7 bases from J, with 12 bases between. CDR3: CSAYQGSEAFF. In DNA form, the CDR3 reads TGCAGTGCCTACCAGGGTAGTGAAGCTTTCTTT.

The chain combines TRBV2 with TRBJ2-3; 7 positions agree with TRBD2. Germline V CDR1 and CDR2: SNHLY, FYNNEI. V shed 7 bases, J shed 5 bases, and the junction held 3 bases outside the gene matches. This CDR3 has 12 amino acids. CDR3: CASKRGGDTQYF. The CDR3 DNA follows: TGTGCCAGCAAGCGGGGCGGAGATACGCAGTATTTT.

The rearrangement links TRBV18 to TRBJ1-2; the match to TRBD1 covers 8 bases. Germline loops: CDR1 KGHSH, CDR2 LQKENI. The CDR3 extends over 17 amino acids. The V gene end was trimmed by 2 bases and the J gene end by 0 bases; junction bases not matched to a gene: 8. The CDR3 DNA sequence: TGTGCCAGCTCACCAGGAGGTGGCAGGGGGCCTAACTATGGCTACACCTTC. Its protein is CASSPGGGRGPNYGYTF.

This clone was seen just once. The V gene is TRBV5-1, the J gene TRBJ2-2; 8 bases align to TRBD2. Germline trimming cut 6 bases from V and 2 bases from J; bases unmatched to any gene: 6. Germline V gene lookup returns CDR1 SGHRS and CDR2 YFSETQ. This CDR3 has 15 residues. The CDR3 sequence: CASTVSGANTGELFF. CDR3 bases: TGCGCCAGCACCGTTAGCGGGGCTAACACCGGGGAGCTGTTTTTT.

The rearrangement joins TRBV6-5 to TRBJ2-7; 11 bases are shared with TRBD1. This CDR3 region has 14 residues. J lost 9 bases, V lost 6 bases, and 10 bases had no gene match. Per the germline V gene, CDR1 is MNHEY and CDR2 is SVGAGI. The DNA for the CDR3 is TGTGCCAGCAGCTGGACAGGGGGCAATTCAGGGCAGTACTTC. Translating it yields CASSWTGGNSGQYF.

The CDR3 protein is CAISESTQGNQPQHF. In nucleotides, the CDR3 is TGTGCCATCAGTGAGTCCACTCAGGGGAATCAGCCCCAGCATTTT. The chain couples TRBV10-3 to TRBJ1-5; a possible D gene is TRBD1 (6 bases). The CDR3 runs 15 residues. V lost 0 bases and J lost 4, with 10 bases in between. From germline, CDR1 is ENHRY and CDR2 SYGVKD.

This clone was seen just once. The rearrangement links TRBV19 to TRBJ1-3; 9 bases line up with TRBD1. The CDR3 loop spans 15 amino acids. Germline V gene data show CDR1 as LNHDA and CDR2 as SQIVND (reference sequence). After removal of 6 bases from V and 1 base from J, the junction contained 4 bases not matched to a gene. The CDR3 DNA reads TGTGCCAGTAGAACCGGACAGGGGTCTGGAAACACCATATATTTT. Its translation is CASRTGQGSGNTIYF.

This chain links TRBV15 with TRBJ1-6, with TRBD1 matching over 8 bases. V gave up 0 bases and J gave up 9 bases; unmatched junction bases: 10. The length of the CDR3 is 17 residues. CDR1 is LNHNV and CDR2 is YYDKDF in the germline V gene (reference sequence). DNA of the CDR3: TGTGCCACCAGCAGAGATCAGGGTGGACAGGGCGGTTCACCCCTCCACTTT. Amino acid sequence: CATSRDQGGQGGSPLHF.

V is TRBV29-1 and J is TRBJ2-2, with D possibly matching TRBD2 (5 bases). CDR1 and CDR2 (germline): SQVTM, ANQGSEA. This CDR3 is 15 amino acids long. V was clipped by 5 bases and J by 5 bases, with 18 bases between them. In DNA, the CDR3 is TGCAGCGTTTCGTCTGGGGAGCGGAGGACCGGGGAGCTGTTTTTT. It codes for CSVSSGERRTGELFF.

The chain is built from TRBV7-6 and TRBJ1-2, with D maybe TRBD1 (5 bases). The CDR3 loop spans 13 amino acids. V lost 5 bases and J 3 bases, leaving 10 bases between the germline ends. Germline-derived CDR1 and CDR2 are SGHVS and FNYEAQ. The CDR3 nucleotides read TGTGCCAGCAGCGCCGACAGCTACTATGGCTACACCTTC. It encodes CASSADSYYGYTF.

The chain carries TRBV5-4 and TRBJ1-1; a weak D match, TRBD1 (6 bases). The CDR3 has 14 amino acids. V lost 2 bases to trimming and J lost 4 bases, with 12 bases between them. CDR1 is SGHNT, CDR2 YYREEE, per germline (reference sequence). CDR3 sequence reads: CASSFRSGVTEAFF. The CDR3 DNA follows: TGTGCCAGCAGCTTCAGGTCAGGGGTCACTGAAGCTTTCTTT.

The CDR3 is CASGLDIHLNGYTF. As DNA, the CDR3 is TGTGCTAGTGGTTTGGACATTCACCTCAATGGCTACACCTTC. V gene TRBV12-5 combines with J gene TRBJ1-2; no definite D call. V lost 1 base to trimming and J lost 6 bases, with 12 bases between them. Germline CDR1 and CDR2: LGHNT and FRNRAP. This CDR3 is built from 14 residues.

The V call is TRBV7-8, the J call TRBJ2-7; tentatively, D is TRBD1 (7 bases). V was pared by 1 base and J by 3 bases, with 16 bases between. Germline assignment: CDR1 SGHVS and CDR2 FQNEAQ. The CDR3 is 16 amino acids. CDR3 residues: CASSLERAGGNYEQYF. The DNA for the CDR3 is TGTGCCAGCAGCTTAGAAAGGGCAGGGGGGAACTACGAGCAGTACTTC.

The chain combines TRBV9 with TRBJ2-3, with a tentative D call TRBD2 (5 bases). V lost 4 bases to trimming and J lost 6 bases, with 15 bases between them. CDR3 length equals 14 residues. Germline lookup yields CDR1 SGDLS and CDR2 YYNGEE. CDR3 in amino acids: CASSPSSAGDTQYF. DNA of the CDR3: TGTGCCAGCAGCCCCTCTTCGGCGGGCGATACGCAGTATTTT.

The gene calls are TRBV27 and TRBJ1-6, with TRBD1 identical over 7 bases. V gave up 6 bases and J gave up 9 bases; unmatched junction bases: 8. CDR1 is MNHEY and CDR2 is SMNVEV in the germline V gene (reference sequence). This CDR3 is built from 14 residues. The CDR3 protein is CASSPGQVRSPLHF. CDR3 sequence (DNA): TGTGCCAGCAGCCCTGGACAGGTTCGTTCACCCCTCCACTTT.

The chain couples TRBV7-2 to TRBJ1-4; possible D gene TRBD1, 5 bases. V lost 5 bases, J lost 8 bases, and 15 bases lay in between. Germline V CDR1 and CDR2: SGHTA, FQGNSA. The CDR3 totals 14 residues. This chain's CDR3 is CASSRVGGGEKLFF. As DNA, the CDR3 is TGTGCCAGCAGCCGGGTTGGGGGGGGAGAAAAACTGTTTTTT.

This chain links TRBV11-3 with TRBJ2-5; 10 positions agree with TRBD2. V was pared by 6 bases and J by 2 bases, with 9 bases of the junction left unmatched. CDR1 is SGHNT and CDR2 is YENEEA in the germline V gene. This CDR3 comprises 16 residues. CDR3 region: CASSPPGLADQETQYF. Written as DNA, the CDR3 is TGTGCCAGCAGTCCCCCCGGACTAGCGGATCAAGAGACCCAGTACTTC.

V and J are TRBV21-1 and TRBJ2-7; the table's TRBD2 call for D was not verified on the DNA. TRBV21-1 is an annotated pseudogene. This CDR3 contains 17 residues. DNA of the CDR3: TGTGCCAGCAGCAAAGTGGGCGGGGGGGACCCCTCCTACGAGCAGTACTTC. This encodes CASSKVGGGDPSYEQYF.

CDR3 DNA sequence: TGTGCCAGCAGTGAGGGCATAGGGGTGGTAAGCTCTGGAAACACCATATATTTT. Residues: CASSEGIGVVSSGNTIYF. The chain carries TRBV2 and TRBJ1-3; D is possibly TRBD1 (5 bases). With 3 bases removed from V and 0 bases from J, the gap between germline ends came to 18 bases. The CDR3 loop spans 18 amino acids. Germline assignment: CDR1 SNHLY and CDR2 FYNNEI.